A selection of T cell receptor beta chains follows, all from one sample in a study of cytomegalovirus exposure and HLA in healthy donors. The method was immunoSEQ multiplex PCR; TCRdb's version includes in-frame clones alone and lacks a portion of them. Of about 160,000 clones listed, more than 75% are singletons. Input material: PBMCs. The receptors come from a young man in good health and CMV-seropositive. Each CDR3 is given with its conserved first and last residue. The order of the fields is clone size, D gene, J gene, V gene, CDR3 length, CDR3 DNA, CDR3 protein. A D gene is named only where the DNA matches it firmly. Clone size is shown for a subset of rows, as once, few, many or a class of expanded clone.

. | TRBD1 | TRBJ2-5 | TRBV30 | 13 | TGTGCCTGGAGTGGGGGGACAGGGGAGACCCAGTACTTC | CAWSGGTGETQYF
few | TRBD1 | TRBJ2-1 | TRBV5-1 | 15 | TGCGCCAGCAGCTTGAGGACAGGCGATAACAATGAGCAGTTCTTC | CASSLRTGDNNEQFF
. | . | TRBJ1-5 | TRBV5-6 | 13 | TGTGCCAGCAGCTTGGGAGCGGACCGTCCCCAGCATTTT | CASSLGADRPQHF
. | . | TRBJ1-5 | TRBV7-6 | 16 | TGTGCCAGCAGCTTAGGTCCTGGGCAGAGCAATCAGCCCCAGCATTTT | CASSLGPGQSNQPQHF
. | . | TRBJ1-1 | TRBV30 | 13 | TGTGCCTGGAGTTCCGGCAGGGGCACTGAAGCTTTCTTT | CAWSSGRGTEAFF
. | . | TRBJ1-2 | TRBV2 | 15 | TGTGCCAGCAGTTCCCAAGCGGGATTGAACTATGGCTACACCTTC | CASSSQAGLNYGYTF
. | . | TRBJ1-5 | TRBV6-5 | 14 | TGTGCCAGCAGTTACAGGGGCGGCAATCAGCCCCAGCATTTT | CASSYRGGNQPQHF
. | TRBD1 | TRBJ1-6 | TRBV7-3 | 15 | TGTGCCAGCAGCTTAACCGGGACAGCCAATTCACCCCTCCACTTT | CASSLTGTANSPLHF
. | . | TRBJ1-1 | TRBV6-5 | 13 | TGTGCCAGCAGCGGTGGGGGGGGAAAGACAGCTTTCTTT | CASSGGGGKTAFF
. | TRBD2 | TRBJ2-2 | TRBV19 | 16 | TGTGCCAGCAAGGCCCCGCGGGAGCTGGTGACCGGGGAGCTGTTTTTT | CASKAPRELVTGELFF
. | . | TRBJ1-2 | TRBV6-5 | 13 | TGTGCCAGCAGACAAGATGGGAGCTATGGCTACACCTTC | CASRQDGSYGYTF
. | TRBD1 | TRBJ2-2 | TRBV2 | 17 | TGTGCCAGCAAGTTCCCGGATGCAGGGGGCCTCACCGGGGAGCTGTTTTTT | CASKFPDAGGLTGELFF
few | . | TRBJ2-4 | TRBV2 | 16 | TGTGCCAGCAGGTTCACGTCAGGGGTAGCCAAAAACATTCAGTACTTC | CASRFTSGVAKNIQYF
. | . | TRBJ1-4 | TRBV7-2 | 17 | TGTGCCAGCAGCTTAGATGCGGGGTGGAGAACTAATGAAAAACTGTTTTTT | CASSLDAGWRTNEKLFF
once | . | TRBJ1-5 | TRBV2 | 15 | TGTGCCAGCTGCGGGGGCGAAAGTGGCAATCAGCCCCAGCATTTT | CASCGGESGNQPQHF
. | TRBD1 | TRBJ2-7 | TRBV4-2 | 14 | TGTGCCAGCAGCCAAGTTCCAGGGGGCGGCGAGCAGTACTTC | CASSQVPGGGEQYF
. | . | TRBJ2-1 | TRBV6-6 | 13 | TGTGCCAGCAGGGCAGGGCCTACAAATGAGCAGTTCTTC | CASRAGPTNEQFF
. | . | TRBJ1-6 | TRBV5-1 | 15 | TGCGCCAGCAGCTTGGTCCAGGGAAGGAATTCACCCCTCCACTTT | CASSLVQGRNSPLHF
. | . | TRBJ1-1 | TRBV10-3 | 13 | TGTGCCACAACTACAGGGAGCAACACTGAAGCTTTCTTT | CATTTGSNTEAFF
once | TRBD1 | TRBJ1-6 | TRBV7-9 | 18 | TGTGCCAGCAGAAGCACCCCACAGGGGTCCTACTATAATTCACCCCTCCACTTT | CASRSTPQGSYYNSPLHF
. | TRBD1 | TRBJ2-3 | TRBV2 | 15 | TGTGCCAGCAGTGATATGGGACAGGGAACAGATACGCAGTATTTT | CASSDMGQGTDTQYF
. | TRBD1 | TRBJ2-7 | TRBV27 | 14 | TGTGCCAGCAGAACAGGGGGCACCAACCGCGAGCAGTACTTC | CASRTGGTNREQYF